Below are 28 T cell receptor beta chains sequenced from a single sample in a study of shared clonotypes between healthy human individuals. Assay used: immunoSEQ multiplex PCR; TCRdb lists only in-frame clones, some missing. Altogether about 2.3 million clones are present, more than 80% being singletons, with the ten largest covering around 0.4%. Sample: naive CD4+ T cells from PBMCs. Described subset: CD45RA+ positively selected. All receptors come from a man between 18 and 29 years old in good health. Some clones in this sample may be carry-over from other donors' samples.

The table lists this clone with a count of one. The chain has TRBV18 and TRBJ1-1; 8 positions agree with TRBD1. V lost 6 bases, J lost 4 bases, and 7 bases stayed unmatched. The V gene's germline CDR1 is KGHSH and CDR2 LQKENI. There are 14 residues in the CDR3. DNA of the CDR3: TGTGCCAGCTCCCTACAGGGGGGAGTCACTGAAGCTTTCTTT. Its translation is CASSLQGGVTEAFF.

The rearrangement uses TRBV30 and TRBJ1-5, with a weak D call TRBD1 (6 bases). This CDR3 region has 14 residues. CDR1 and CDR2 from the germline V gene are GTSNPN and SVGIG (reference sequence). Trimming left V 5 bases short and J 3 bases short, with 14 bases between. CDR3 nucleotide sequence: TGTGCCTGGCAAGAGACAGGAGCCAATCAGCCCCAGCATTTT. Its protein is CAWQETGANQPQHF.

In DNA, the CDR3 is TGTGCCAGTAGTATAGACTCTAGCGGGGAATACAATGAGCAGTTCTTC. Translating it yields CASSIDSSGEYNEQFF. The rearrangement uses TRBV19 and TRBJ2-1; the match to TRBD2 covers 9 bases. The CDR3 is 16 amino acids. Germline CDR1 is LNHDA and CDR2 is SQIVND (reference sequence). J gave up 4 bases and V 0 bases, and 4 bases lay outside the gene matches.

This clone was observed once. In DNA form, the CDR3 reads TGTGCCAGCAGCCAGGAGGGGACAGAGAACACTGAAGCTTTCTTT. This translates into CASSQEGTENTEAFF. This chain connects TRBV4-2 to TRBJ1-1, with 7 bases that match TRBD1. The germline V gene has CDR1 LGHNA and CDR2 YNFKEQ. V shed 3 bases, J shed 1 base, and the junction held 5 bases outside the gene matches. This CDR3 comprises 15 residues.

The V call is TRBV6-6, the J call TRBJ1-2; TRBD1 aligns across 9 bases. Germline V gene sequence: CDR1 MNHNY, CDR2 SVGAGI (reference sequence). CDR3 size: 14 residues. The ends lost 7 bases at V and 7 bases at J; junction bases unmatched: 10. CDR3 nucleotides: TGTGCCAGCAAATCCGGGACAGGGACTTCTGGCTACACCTTC. Residues: CASKSGTGTSGYTF.

The chain couples TRBV28 to TRBJ1-4; TRBD1 agrees at 7 bases. The V and J ends lost 6 bases and 5 bases, in that order; junction bases with no gene match: 6. Germline assignment: CDR1 MDHEN and CDR2 SYDVKM. CDR3 size: 14 residues. The CDR3 sequence is CASSIGQVNEKLFF. DNA of the CDR3: TGTGCCAGCAGCATCGGACAGGTGAATGAAAAACTGTTTTTT.

The chain links TRBV6-5 to TRBJ2-7, with TRBD1 matching over 7 bases. Germline CDR1 reads MNHEY; CDR2 reads SVGAGI. There are 12 residues in the CDR3. The junction had 10 bases not matched to a gene; V was cut back by 6 bases and J by 11 bases. CDR3 DNA sequence: TGTGCCAGCAGCCCTACCTCCGGGACAGAGTACTTC. Its protein is CASSPTSGTEYF.

The rearrangement links TRBV13 to TRBJ1-4; D gene uncertain. This CDR3 comprises 14 residues. Germline CDR1 reads PRHDT; CDR2 reads FYEKMQ (reference sequence). V was trimmed by 3 bases and J by 2 bases, leaving 7 bases between them. The CDR3 DNA is TGTGCCAGCAGCTTGGGTAATACTAATGAAAAACTGTTTTTT. It specifies CASSLGNTNEKLFF. Full variable domain (rest looked up from reference TRBV13 and TRBJ1-4): AAGVIQSPRHLIKEKRETATLKCYPIPRHDTVYWYQQGPGQDPQFLISFYEKMQSDKGSIPDRFSAQQFSDYHSELNMSSLELGDSALYFCASSLGNTNEKLFFGSGTQLSVL.

A single count supports this clone. The chain is built from TRBV5-8 and TRBJ1-2; D is perhaps TRBD1 (5 bases). V lost 6 bases to trimming and J lost 4 bases, with 19 bases between them. Germline V CDR1 and CDR2: SGHTS, YDEGEE. This CDR3 is built from 15 residues. CDR3: CASIRPGGTPYGYTF. The CDR3 bases are TGTGCCAGCATCCGTCCTGGGGGGACCCCCTATGGCTACACCTTC.

This clone was found once. The V call is TRBV28, the J call TRBJ2-2, with a weak D call TRBD1 (6 bases). V lost 3 bases and J lost 2, with 16 bases in between. This CDR3 has 17 residues. The germline gives CDR1 MDHEN, CDR2 SYDVKM. The CDR3 sequence is CASSLPVSRGNTGELFF. CDR3 in DNA: TGTGCCAGCAGTTTGCCCGTGAGCAGGGGCAACACCGGGGAGCTGTTTTTT.

This clone was seen only once. V is TRBV6-5 and J is TRBJ2-5; D possibly corresponds to TRBD2 (5 bases). Trimming removed 3 bases at V and 4 bases at J, with 9 bases between. CDR1 and CDR2 (germline): MNHEY, SVGAGI. CDR3 length: 13 residues. CDR3 sequence: CASSYSSPETQYF. DNA of the CDR3: TGTGCCAGCAGTTATTCTAGCCCAGAGACCCAGTACTTC.

The chain combines TRBV28 with TRBJ2-2; 9 nucleotides match TRBD1. The junction had 17 bases not matched to a gene; V was cut back by 6 bases and J by 0 bases. The CDR3 covers 20 residues. Germline V lookup: CDR1 MDHEN, CDR2 SYDVKM. The CDR3 region is CASSPNRDRVSLANTGELFF. DNA for the CDR3: TGTGCCAGCAGCCCGAACCGGGACAGGGTGTCGCTGGCGAACACCGGGGAGCTGTTTTTT.

The V gene is TRBV18, the J gene TRBJ2-3, with D possibly TRBD2 on 5 matching bases. The CDR3 runs to 16 residues. Germline values: CDR1 KGHSH, CDR2 LQKENI. V was clipped by 3 bases and J by 3 bases, with 16 bases between them. DNA for the CDR3: TGTGCCAGCTCACCGTTTTCTAGCAGTGGTACAGATACGCAGTATTTT. Its translation: CASSPFSSSGTDTQYF.

The chain couples TRBV4-3 to TRBJ2-2; the D is unclear. Trimming cost V 1 base and J 5 bases, with 11 bases left between them. Germline CDR1 LGHNA, CDR2 YSLEER. This CDR3 has 15 residues. CDR3 residues: CASSQVGRRTGELFF. In nucleotides, the CDR3 is TGCGCCAGCAGCCAAGTCGGGCGTCGGACCGGGGAGCTGTTTTTT.

This clone came up once. This chain connects TRBV4-1 to TRBJ2-3, with D perhaps matching TRBD2 (5 bases). There are 13 residues in the CDR3. Germline-derived CDR1 and CDR2 are MGHRA and YSYEKL. Trimming cost V 2 bases and J 3 bases, with 6 bases left between them. The CDR3 bases are TGCGCCAGCAGCCAACCGGGAACAGATACGCAGTATTTT. This translates into CASSQPGTDTQYF.

The rearrangement uses TRBV28 and TRBJ1-3, with a possible D match to TRBD1 (5 bases). Trimming took off 3 bases at V and 2 bases at J, with 11 bases between the two ends. This CDR3 comprises 15 residues. CDR1 MDHEN and CDR2 SYDVKM come from the germline V gene. The CDR3 DNA follows: TGTGCCAGCAGTTTGTCGGGACTCGCTGGAAACACCATATATTTT. This sequence encodes CASSLSGLAGNTIYF.

J is TRBJ1-2 and V is TRBV28; D might be TRBD1 (6 bases). V lost 7 bases to trimming and J lost 0 bases, with 15 bases between them. Germline V lookup: CDR1 MDHEN, CDR2 SYDVKM. The CDR3 loop spans 15 amino acids. Here the CDR3 reads CASNEGGPANYGYTF. Written as DNA, the CDR3 is TGTGCCAGCAACGAAGGGGGGCCGGCTAACTATGGCTACACCTTC.

The chain joins TRBV6-6 to TRBJ1-4, with D unresolved. This CDR3 region has 15 residues. Trimming removed 0 bases from V and 0 bases from J, with 5 bases in between. Germline values: CDR1 MNHNY, CDR2 SVGAGI (reference sequence). The CDR3 is CASSYSKATNEKLFF. The CDR3 nucleotides are TGTGCCAGCAGTTACTCGAAAGCAACTAATGAAAAACTGTTTTTT.

The chain employs TRBV5-1 and TRBJ2-2; TRBD2 matches at 15 bases. V was pared by 2 bases and J by 8 bases, with 10 bases of the junction left unmatched. The germline V gene has CDR1 SGHRS and CDR2 YFSETQ. There are 18 residues in the CDR3. The CDR3 protein is CASSFPDGLAGGRGELFF. The CDR3 nucleotides are TGCGCCAGCAGCTTCCCGGACGGACTAGCGGGAGGGCGTGGGGAGCTGTTTTTT.

The chain joins TRBV10-3 to TRBJ1-4; D is unresolved. The V end was cut by 0 bases, the J end by 5 bases, with 10 bases between. Germline V lookup: CDR1 ENHRY, CDR2 SYGVKD. The CDR3 consists of 15 residues. In DNA form, the CDR3 reads TGTGCCATCAGTGAGTCGACTCGGAGAAATGAAAAACTGTTTTTT. Protein: CAISESTRRNEKLFF.

This CDR3 reads CASQVGGERTEAFF. DNA for the CDR3: TGTGCCAGCCAAGTCGGAGGGGAGCGAACTGAAGCTTTCTTT. The chain employs TRBV11-2 and TRBJ1-1, with D possibly matching TRBD1 (5 bases). The CDR3 spans 14 residues. Germline assignment: CDR1 SGHAT and CDR2 FQNNGV. Trimming took off 8 bases at V and 5 bases at J, with 18 bases between the two ends.

Regarding this clone: Within the sample, other DNA sequences also encode this same CDR3. The chain uses TRBV5-1 and TRBJ2-7; tentatively, D is TRBD1 (6 bases). The V gene lost 3 bases and the J gene lost 0 bases, with 13 bases spanning the gap. Germline CDR1 SGHRS, CDR2 YFSETQ. The CDR3 has 15 residues. CDR3 coding DNA: TGCGCCAGCAGCTCTACCGGGACAAGCTCCTACGAGCAGTACTTC. This sequence encodes CASSSTGTSSYEQYF. Supplemented by reference TRBV5-1 and TRBJ2-7, the full variable domain reads KAGVTQTPRYLIKTRGQQVTLSCSPISGHRSVSWYQQTPGQGLQFLFEYFSETQRNKGNFPGRFSGRQFSNSRSEMNVSTLELGDSALYLCASSSTGTSSYEQYFGPGTRLTVT.

CDR3: CASSLDELAGREQYF. The DNA for the CDR3 is TGTGCCAGCAGCTTAGATGAACTAGCGGGACGGGAGCAGTACTTC. The V and J genes are TRBV11-2 and TRBJ2-7; TRBD2 matches 10 bases. Germline V gene sequence: CDR1 SGHAT, CDR2 FQNNGV. The length of the CDR3 is 15 residues. Trimming cost V 0 bases and J 7 bases; bases outside gene matches: 6.

The genes are TRBV4-2 and TRBJ1-6, with TRBD1 matching over 7 bases. The germline gives CDR1 LGHNA, CDR2 YNFKEQ. The CDR3 consists of 17 residues. V shed 0 bases and J 10 bases; nucleotides not matched to a gene: 12. The DNA of the CDR3 is TGTGCCAGCAGCCAAGATGATAGCAGGGGGTGGTACTCACCCCTCCACTTT. This codes for CASSQDDSRGWYSPLHF.

This chain uses TRBV7-8 with TRBJ1-5; D remains ambiguous. The germline CDR1 and CDR2 sequences are SGHVS and FQNEAQ. The CDR3 length is 15 residues. The V end lost 1 base, the J end lost 7 bases, and 14 bases lay between the germline ends. The chain's CDR3 is CASSLGSGRLQPQHF. The CDR3 DNA follows: TGTGCCAGCAGCTTAGGGTCCGGCCGGCTGCAGCCCCAGCATTTT.

This chain connects TRBV9 to TRBJ2-5; D might be TRBD2 (5 bases). Trimming left V 5 bases short and J 5 bases short, with 16 bases between. Germline CDR1 and CDR2: SGDLS and YYNGEE. There are 14 residues in the CDR3. The CDR3 sequence: CASSRDGKLETQYF. The CDR3 nucleotides read TGTGCCAGCAGTCGAGACGGGAAGCTGGAGACCCAGTACTTC.

The V gene is TRBV27, the J gene TRBJ2-7, with D possibly matching TRBD2 (7 bases). This CDR3 has 14 residues. In germline, CDR1 is MNHEY, CDR2 SMNVEV (reference sequence). The V and J ends lost 10 bases and 0 bases respectively, with 16 bases between them. CDR3 amino acids: CATRWGGRSYEQYF. The CDR3 bases are TGTGCCACACGGTGGGGGGGGCGCTCCTACGAGCAGTACTTC.

This clone was seen once. The chain joins TRBV5-1 to TRBJ1-2; tentatively, D is TRBD1 (5 bases). Between the trimmed V and J ends, which lost 2 bases and 3 bases, there was a span of 8 bases. CDR1 is SGHRS, CDR2 YFSETQ, per germline. CDR3 length: 13 amino acids. This CDR3 is CASSFDSDYGYTF. The DNA of the CDR3 is TGCGCCAGCAGCTTCGACAGCGACTATGGCTACACCTTC.